The text below deals with one T cell receptor beta chain. The authors' processing: Reference gene primer amplification yielded estimated nucleated cell counts. TCRdb's copy holds only in-frame clones and misses some; the assay was immunoSEQ multiplex PCR. Clone size and V and J calls were adopted from that table, with D and trimming inferred from the DNA. The data contain about 110,000 clones, 88% of them seen just once; the ten biggest clones take up 2% to 2.5%. The CDR3 is 12 residues long. In germline, CDR1 is MDHEN, CDR2 SYDVKM. V lost 2 bases, J lost 4 bases, and 3 bases lay in between. The sample comes from a study of blood T cell repertoires in COVID-19.

Sequenced input: peripheral blood. This TCR came from a human donor in a cohort sampled during active COVID-19. The chain uses TRBV28 and TRBJ1-5; D gene unclear. CDR3 bases: TGTGCCAGCAGTTTACCGAATCAGCCCCAGCATTTT. It is translated as CASSLPNQPQHF.